What follows are 21 T cell receptor beta chains derived from one specimen sequenced in a study of vaccination and CD4 T cells after COVID-19. Scientists ran DNA taken from cultured CD4+ T cells through the Oncomine TCR Beta short-read assay for sequencing. TCRdb re-analysed the PCR reads in MiXCR, keeping a single row per CDR3 protein. The sample consists of roughly 13,000 distinct CDR3 sequences, under 45% of them appearing once. Treatment defined: roughly ten-day PBMC culture with coronavirus spike peptide pools or control peptides (ViraFEST assay). These receptors' antigens are unknown. Specimen: cultured CD4+ T cells from blood. The receptors originated from a human donor with COVID-19.

V is TRBV6-2 or TRBV6-3 and J is TRBJ1-5; perhaps TRBD1 as D (6 bases). CDR1 is MNHEY and CDR2 is SVGEGT in the germline V gene. The CDR3 runs to 15 residues. Trimming removed 1 base at V and 5 bases at J, with 12 bases between. This CDR3 is CASSYYRKGDQPQHF. In DNA form, the CDR3 reads TGTGCCAGCAGTTACTACAGAAAGGGGGATCAGCCCCAGCATTTT.

The rearrangement links TRBV6-1 to TRBJ1-2, with a weak D call TRBD1 (5 bases). This CDR3 has 14 residues. V lost 7 bases and J 1 base, leaving 13 bases between the germline ends. Germline V gives CDR1 MNHNS, CDR2 SASEGT. The CDR3 region is CASNAGAHNYGYTF. The CDR3 DNA reads as TGTGCCAGCAACGCCGGGGCCCATAACTATGGCTACACCTTC.

The chain recombines TRBV19 with TRBJ1-5, with a tentative D call TRBD1 (5 bases). Trimming removed 9 bases from V and 0 bases from J, with 15 bases in between. This CDR3 region has 15 residues. Looked up from germline, CDR1 is LNHDA and CDR2 is SQIVND (reference sequence). CDR3 loop: CASLGGSNSNQPQHF. CDR3 DNA sequence: TGTGCCAGCCTGGGGGGGAGTAATAGCAATCAGCCCCAGCATTTT.

This clonotype was recorded a few times. The chain has TRBV30 and TRBJ1-3; a weak D match, TRBD1 (5 bases). The CDR3 contains 14 residues. Germline CDR1 GTSNPN, CDR2 SVGIG (reference sequence). V lost 2 bases and J 3 bases, leaving 11 bases between the germline ends. In nucleotides, the CDR3 is TGTGCCTGGAGTCGCGACAGCTATGGAAACACCATATATTTT. Residues: CAWSRDSYGNTIYF.

The genes are TRBV20-1 and TRBJ2-2, with 10 bases identical to TRBD1. From germline, CDR1 is DFQATT and CDR2 SNEGSKA (reference sequence). The J segment lost 5 bases and the V segment lost 6 bases, leaving 6 bases of the junction unmatched. The CDR3 totals 14 residues. In DNA form, the CDR3 reads TGCAGTGCCAGGACAGGGGGTGGAACCGGGGAGCTGTTTTTT. Translated: CSARTGGGTGELFF.

This chain connects TRBV19 to TRBJ1-6; D is possibly TRBD1 (6 bases). Per the germline V gene, CDR1 is LNHDA and CDR2 is SQIVND (reference sequence). Deletions cut 4 bases from V and 6 bases from J, with 22 bases between. This CDR3 has 18 residues. CDR3 nucleotide sequence: TGTGCCAGTAGTACTGTCAGACACAGGGCTCCTAGTAATTCACCCCTCCACTTT. Protein product: CASSTVRHRAPSNSPLHF.

The chain combines TRBV6-5 with TRBJ1-6, with D maybe TRBD1 (5 bases). This CDR3 has 16 amino acids. Germline CDR1 reads MNHEY; CDR2 reads SVGAGI. Between the trimmed V and J ends, which lost 2 bases and 7 bases, there was a span of 15 bases. The CDR3 coding sequence is TGTGCCAGCAGTTACAGATCGGGGAGGGGAAATTCACCCCTCCACTTT. As protein: CASSYRSGRGNSPLHF.

This chain's CDR3 is CASSLALRDRGLSEQYF. CDR3 DNA sequence: TGTGCCAGCAGCTTGGCTTTAAGGGACAGGGGGCTGAGCGAGCAGTACTTC. The V and J genes are TRBV7-2 and TRBJ2-7, with 12 nucleotides matching TRBD1. After removal of 3 bases from V and 6 bases from J, the junction contained 12 bases not matched to a gene. Germline CDR1 is SGHTA and CDR2 is FQGNSA. The CDR3 is made up of 17 amino acids.

This clonotype occurred a few times. J is TRBJ1-6 and V is TRBV19; D is unresolved. V was trimmed by 5 bases and J by 0 bases, leaving 11 bases between them. The CDR3 runs 16 residues. Germline V CDR1 and CDR2: LNHDA, SQIVND (reference sequence). The CDR3 sequence: CASSDSQSSYNSPLHF. In nucleotides, the CDR3 is TGTGCCAGTAGTGATTCCCAGAGCTCCTATAATTCACCCCTCCACTTT.

This chain joins TRBV5-1 and TRBJ2-2, with D perhaps matching TRBD2 (6 bases). Trimming stripped 0 bases from V and 2 bases from J, with 8 bases between. Germline CDR1 SGHRS, CDR2 YFSETQ. This CDR3 region has 15 residues. CDR3 loop: CASSLGDLNTGELFF. The CDR3 bases are TGCGCCAGCAGCTTGGGGGACTTAAACACCGGGGAGCTGTTTTTT.

The rearrangement joins TRBV4-3 to TRBJ2-1, with TRBD2 matching 11 bases. This CDR3 spans 15 amino acids. The V and J ends lost 1 base and 9 bases, in that order; junction bases with no gene match: 5. Germline assignment: CDR1 LGHNA and CDR2 YSLEER. The CDR3 sequence is CASSQVGSGGVEQFF. The CDR3 bases are TGCGCCAGCAGCCAAGTCGGTAGCGGGGGGGTTGAGCAGTTCTTC.

This chain's CDR3 is CASSVRGSDGYTF. The CDR3 DNA reads as TGTGCCAGCAGCGTGAGAGGGTCGGATGGCTACACCTTC. V is TRBV5-4 and J is TRBJ1-2, with D hard to call. The CDR3 contains 13 residues. Per germline, CDR1 SGHNT and CDR2 YYREEE (reference sequence). V lost 4 bases and J 6 bases, leaving 13 bases between the germline ends.

V is TRBV14 and J is TRBJ1-5; D call uncertain. Germline V gives CDR1 SGHDN, CDR2 FVKESK. V was trimmed by 3 bases and J by 6 bases, leaving 9 bases between them. CDR3 length: 13 amino acids. CDR3 DNA sequence: TGTGCCAGCAGCCATGGACCAGGTCAGCCCCAGCATTTT. Translation gives CASSHGPGQPQHF.

The chain couples TRBV7-9 to TRBJ1-2; perhaps TRBD1 as D (5 bases). Per the germline V gene, CDR1 is SEHNR and CDR2 is FQNEAQ (reference sequence). The CDR3 loop spans 15 amino acids. Trimming cost V 3 bases and J 4 bases, with 15 bases left between them. DNA for the CDR3: TGTGCCAGCAGCTTTAAGAATGGGACCTCCTATGGCTACACCTTC. Amino acids: CASSFKNGTSYGYTF.

The gene calls are TRBV7-2 and TRBJ2-3; 7 bases align to TRBD2. The CDR3 spans 16 residues. V dropped 1 base and J dropped 2; count of bases not matched to a gene: 6. Germline V gene data show CDR1 as SGHTA and CDR2 as FQGNSA. The CDR3 sequence is CASSLDPGGLTDTQYF. In DNA, the CDR3 is TGTGCCAGCAGCTTAGATCCGGGGGGACTCACAGATACGCAGTATTTT. Supplemented by reference TRBV7-2 and TRBJ2-3, the full variable domain reads GAGVSQSPSNKVTEKGKDVELRCDPISGHTALYWYRQSLGQGLEFLIYFQGNSAPDKSGLPSDRFSAERTGGSVSTLTIQRTQQEDSAVYLCASSLDPGGLTDTQYFGPGTRLTVL.

The V and J genes are TRBV19 and TRBJ1-4, with 9 bases aligning to TRBD1. Germline V lookup: CDR1 LNHDA, CDR2 SQIVND (reference sequence). After removal of 11 bases from V and 8 bases from J, the junction contained 9 bases not matched to a gene. The CDR3 contains 13 residues. CDR3 in DNA: TGTGCCGGCGGGGGACAGGGCGGCGAAAAACTGTTTTTT. It specifies CAGGGQGGEKLFF.

The chain combines TRBV11-3 with TRBJ2-7; 9 nucleotides agree with TRBD1. This CDR3 has 15 residues. Trimming cost V 5 bases and J 3 bases; bases outside gene matches: 8. Germline CDR1 reads SGHNT; CDR2 reads YENEEA. The CDR3 sequence: CASSPTGTGSYEQYF. CDR3 nucleotide sequence: TGTGCCAGCAGCCCAACCGGGACAGGGAGCTACGAGCAGTACTTC.

The gene calls are TRBV6-2 or TRBV6-3 and TRBJ1-5; a weak D match, TRBD1 (5 bases). V was cut by 6 bases and J by 9 bases, with 18 bases left in between. The V gene's germline CDR1 is MNHEY and CDR2 SVGEGT. The CDR3 has 14 residues. In DNA, the CDR3 is TGTGCCAGCAGCGGAGGAGGGGAGTGGCGGCCCCAGCATTTT. Its translation is CASSGGGEWRPQHF.

The table lists this clonotype with a few counts. CDR3 sequence: CAWTAPGGPFTGELFF. The CDR3 DNA reads TGTGCCTGGACTGCACCAGGCGGCCCATTCACCGGGGAGCTGTTTTTT. This chain links TRBV30 with TRBJ2-2; D gene uncertain. This CDR3 region has 16 residues. Deletions cut 4 bases from V and 4 bases from J, with 19 bases between. Germline loops: CDR1 GTSNPN, CDR2 SVGIG (reference sequence).

J is TRBJ2-7 and V is TRBV7-2, with D perhaps being TRBD1 or TRBD2 (6 bases each). V dropped 1 base and J dropped 1 base, with 8 bases sitting between them. Germline values: CDR1 SGHTA, CDR2 FQGNSA. The CDR3 is made up of 14 amino acids. The CDR3 region has the DNA TGTGCCAGCAGCTTAGGCGGGACATCCTACGAGCAGTACTTC. It is translated as CASSLGGTSYEQYF.

The chain links TRBV9 to TRBJ2-2, with TRBD2 matching 8 bases. Germline CDR1 reads SGDLS; CDR2 reads YYNGEE. V dropped 0 bases and J dropped 8; count of bases not matched to a gene: 12. CDR3 length: 17 amino acids. The CDR3 DNA reads as TGTGCCAGCAGCGTAGGGGCAAGCGGGGGACCCCAAGGGGAGCTGTTTTTT. Translated: CASSVGASGGPQGELFF.